The entry below describes one TCR beta chain. RNA transcripts yielded amplified TCR beta CDR3 regions. The HTBI set primed first-round TCR CDR3 RT-PCR. MiXCR, applied by TCRdb to the multiplex PCR reads, yields one record per CDR3 protein. The sample consists of more than 500,000 distinct CDR3 sequences, approximately 44% of them appearing once. The source of the sample is a study of T cells in Graves' hyperthyroidism and ophthalmopathy. Trimming took off 5 bases at V and 10 bases at J, with 21 bases between the two ends. CDR1 and CDR2 from the germline V gene are SEHNR and FQNEAQ (reference sequence). There are 15 residues in the CDR3. Criteria for exclusion of patients were uncontrolled infection, other autoimmune disease, pregnancy or lactation. Diagnosis relied on clinical symptoms, serum thyroxine and TRAb, thyroid ultrasound and orbital computed tomography.

The source of this sequence is an adult woman with Graves' disease, either hyperthyroidism or ophthalmopathy (not recorded which). J is TRBJ2-1 and V is TRBV7-9, with D possibly called TRBD1 or TRBD2 (5 bases each). Sequences were obtained from peripheral blood or thyroid tissue (not recorded which). The CDR3 nucleotides are TGTGCCAGCAGCCCCGGGACCTCATCGTTGGGGGAGCAGTTCTTC. Residues: CASSPGTSSLGEQFF. The full variable domain, completed using reference TRBV7-9 and TRBJ2-1, is DTGVSQNPRHKITKRGQNVTFRCDPISEHNRLYWYRQTLGQGPEFLTYFQNEAQLEKSRLLSDRFSAERPKGSFSTLEIQRTEQGDSAMYLCASSPGTSSLGEQFFGPGTRLTVL.